This paragraph reports one T cell receptor beta chain. Profiled with immunoSEQ multiplex PCR; TCRdb holds only in-frame clones, not every one. Among about 130,000 clones listed, 88% were seen once. The data originate from a study of control samples from healthy donors and cancer patients. V gave up 5 bases and J gave up 3 bases, with 10 bases separating them. The CDR3 covers 13 residues. Germline values: CDR1 MNHEY, CDR2 SMNVEV (reference sequence). The chain carries TRBV27 and TRBJ1-2; D gene unclear. Sequencing was performed on blood. The sequence came from a man in his forties or fifties in good health. The CDR3 sequence: CASSTTEYYGYTF. The CDR3 DNA reads TGTGCCAGCAGTACGACGGAATACTATGGCTACACCTTC.